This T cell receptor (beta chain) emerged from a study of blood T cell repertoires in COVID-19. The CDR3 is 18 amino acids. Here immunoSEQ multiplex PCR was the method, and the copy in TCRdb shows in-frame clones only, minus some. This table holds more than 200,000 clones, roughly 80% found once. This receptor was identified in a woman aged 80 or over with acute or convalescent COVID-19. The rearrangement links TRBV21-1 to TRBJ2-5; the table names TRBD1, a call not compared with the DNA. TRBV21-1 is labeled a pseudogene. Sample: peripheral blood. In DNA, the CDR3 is TGTGCCAGCAGCAAATGGACAGGGGGCCCGGCTATCCAAGAGACCCAGTACTTC. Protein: CASSKWTGGPAIQETQYF.